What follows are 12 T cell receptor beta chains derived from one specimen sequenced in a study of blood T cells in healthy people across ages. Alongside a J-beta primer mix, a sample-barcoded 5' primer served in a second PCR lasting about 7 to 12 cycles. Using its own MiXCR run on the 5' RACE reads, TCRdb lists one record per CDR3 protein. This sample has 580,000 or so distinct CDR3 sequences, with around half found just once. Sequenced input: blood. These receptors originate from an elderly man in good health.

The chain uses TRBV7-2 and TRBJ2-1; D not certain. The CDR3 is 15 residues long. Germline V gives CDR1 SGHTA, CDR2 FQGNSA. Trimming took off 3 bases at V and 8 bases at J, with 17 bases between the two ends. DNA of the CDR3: TGTGCCAGCAGCTTTGGTCCCGTTGGGCAAGATGAGCAGTTCTTC. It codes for CASSFGPVGQDEQFF.

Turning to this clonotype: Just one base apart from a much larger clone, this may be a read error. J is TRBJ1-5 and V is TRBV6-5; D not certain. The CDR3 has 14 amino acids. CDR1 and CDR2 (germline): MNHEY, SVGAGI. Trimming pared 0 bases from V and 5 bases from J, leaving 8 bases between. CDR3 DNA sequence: TGTGCCAGCAGTTACTCGATCAGGTATCAGCCCCAGCATTTT. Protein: CASSYSIRYQPQHF.

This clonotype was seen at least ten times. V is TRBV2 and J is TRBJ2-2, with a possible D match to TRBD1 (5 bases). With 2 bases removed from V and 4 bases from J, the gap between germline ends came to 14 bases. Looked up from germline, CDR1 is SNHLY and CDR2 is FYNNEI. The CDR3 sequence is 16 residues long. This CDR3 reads CASSELEQGVTGELFF. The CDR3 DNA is TGTGCCAGCAGTGAATTAGAGCAGGGTGTCACCGGGGAGCTGTTTTTT.

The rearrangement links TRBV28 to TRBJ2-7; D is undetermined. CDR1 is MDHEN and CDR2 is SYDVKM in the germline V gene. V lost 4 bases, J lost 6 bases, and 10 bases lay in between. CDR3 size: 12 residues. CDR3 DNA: TGTGCCAGCAGTTCAGTCAGAAGCGAGCAGTACTTC. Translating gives CASSSVRSEQYF.

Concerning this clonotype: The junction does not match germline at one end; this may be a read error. The CDR3 DNA reads as TGCAGCGTCGACGGGACTAGCGGGAGAGAGACCCGGTACTTC. It encodes CSVDGTSGRETRYF. The chain recombines TRBV29-1 with TRBJ2-5, with 14 bases identical to TRBD2. The CDR3 sequence is 14 residues long. CDR1 SQVTM and CDR2 ANQGSEA come from the germline V gene.

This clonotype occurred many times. The CDR3 DNA reads TGTGCCAGCAGTTACCCAGCGGGGGTGAGTGAGCAGTACTTC. Protein sequence: CASSYPAGVSEQYF. The chain joins TRBV6-5 to TRBJ2-5; TRBD2 matches 8 bases. The V and J ends lost 2 bases and 11 bases, in that order; junction bases with no gene match: 10. The CDR3 totals 14 residues. Germline loops: CDR1 MNHEY, CDR2 SVGAGI.

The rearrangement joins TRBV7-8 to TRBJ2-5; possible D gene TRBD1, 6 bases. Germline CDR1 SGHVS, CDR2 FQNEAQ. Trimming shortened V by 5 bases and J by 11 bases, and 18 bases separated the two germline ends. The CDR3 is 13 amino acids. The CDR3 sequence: CASSPQTGSEQYF. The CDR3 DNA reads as TGTGCCAGCAGCCCTCAGACAGGTTCTGAGCAGTACTTC.

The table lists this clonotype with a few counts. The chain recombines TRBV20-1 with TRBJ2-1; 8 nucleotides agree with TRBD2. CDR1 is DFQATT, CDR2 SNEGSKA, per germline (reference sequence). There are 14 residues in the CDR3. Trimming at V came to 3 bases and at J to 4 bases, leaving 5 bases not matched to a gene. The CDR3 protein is CSASGRAGYNEQFF. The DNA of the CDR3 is TGCAGTGCTAGCGGGAGGGCCGGTTACAATGAGCAGTTCTTC.

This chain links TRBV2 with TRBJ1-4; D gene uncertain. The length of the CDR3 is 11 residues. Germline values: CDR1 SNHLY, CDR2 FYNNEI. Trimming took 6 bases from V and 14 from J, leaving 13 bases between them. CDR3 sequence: CASRLPGALFF. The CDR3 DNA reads TGTGCCAGCAGACTACCGGGAGCGCTGTTTTTT.

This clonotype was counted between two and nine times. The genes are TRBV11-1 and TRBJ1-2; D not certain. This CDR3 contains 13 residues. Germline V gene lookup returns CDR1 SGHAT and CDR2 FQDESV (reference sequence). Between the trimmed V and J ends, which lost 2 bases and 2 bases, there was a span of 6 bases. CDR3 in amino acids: CASSLTPNYGYTF. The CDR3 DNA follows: TGTGCCAGCAGCTTAACACCAAACTATGGCTACACCTTC.

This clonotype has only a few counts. Written as DNA, the CDR3 is TGTGCCTCACAAATGCCAGGGATTAACGAGCAGTACTTC. It is translated as CASQMPGINEQYF. The J gene is TRBJ2-7, the V gene TRBV2; TRBD1 is a possible D gene (5 bases). V was clipped by 11 bases and J by 5 bases, with 19 bases between them. In germline, CDR1 is SNHLY, CDR2 FYNNEI. This CDR3 has 13 residues.

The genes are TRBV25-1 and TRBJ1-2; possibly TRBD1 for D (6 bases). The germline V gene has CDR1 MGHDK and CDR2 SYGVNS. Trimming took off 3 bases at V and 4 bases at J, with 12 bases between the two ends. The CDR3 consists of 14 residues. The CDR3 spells CASSDRDTTYGYTF. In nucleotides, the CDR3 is TGTGCCAGCAGTGATAGGGACACCACCTATGGCTACACCTTC.